The T cell receptor beta chain described here comes from a study of human T cells and chemical hapten exposure. This sample's time point: patch test 2, 6 weeks after DPC sensitization. The treatment here: therapeutic diphenylcyclopropenone sensitization with weekly scalp DPC. Per the germline V gene, CDR1 is SGHTS and CDR2 is YDEGEE. Trimming took off 3 bases at V and 0 bases at J, with 6 bases between the two ends. The CDR3 has 14 residues. TCRdb fed the RACE reads into MiXCR, producing one record per CDR3 protein. Of 27,000 or so distinct CDR3 sequences in the sample, roughly 9.4% were seen once. This clonotype was found once.

The sequence derives from a man younger than 40 with alopecia areata. Some clones in this sample may be carry-over from other donors' samples. V and J are TRBV5-8 and TRBJ1-4, with D hard to call. Sequencing was performed on whole blood, taken in connection with sensitization to the hapten diphenylcyclopropenone (DPC). Here the CDR3 DNA reads TGTGCCAGCAGCTACATTGCAACTAATGAAAAACTGTTTTTT. Translating it yields CASSYIATNEKLFF.